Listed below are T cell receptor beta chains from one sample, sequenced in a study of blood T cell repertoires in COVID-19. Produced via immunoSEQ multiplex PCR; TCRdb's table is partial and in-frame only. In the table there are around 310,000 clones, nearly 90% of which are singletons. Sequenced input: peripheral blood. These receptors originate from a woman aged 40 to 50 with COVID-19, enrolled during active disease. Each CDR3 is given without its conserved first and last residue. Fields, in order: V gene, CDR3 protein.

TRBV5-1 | ASSLNRQGADEQY
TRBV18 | ASSPLDKAGEQY
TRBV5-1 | ASSRGGNTEAF
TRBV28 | ASGSAGGPIETQY
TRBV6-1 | ASSEVRVRGYT
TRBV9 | ASSVDGGLNTEAF
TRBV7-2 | ASSLRGGVAGVKDTQY
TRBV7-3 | ASSRLPVSYEQY
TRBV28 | ASSLPLQQGKIDYGYT
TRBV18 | ASSPITSGMNTEAF
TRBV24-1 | ATSDPRGFSYNEQF
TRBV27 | ASKTSGFPYNEQF
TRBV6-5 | ASSLGLVSYNEQF
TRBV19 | ASTPEMGAPWDGELF
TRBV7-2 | ASSSPTGGYNSPLH
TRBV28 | ASTRRRTGASNQPQH
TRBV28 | ASSLPPGIYNEQF
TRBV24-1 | ATSATGLNEQF
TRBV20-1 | SASLLAGSYEQY
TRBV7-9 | ASSQHRTGGRETQY
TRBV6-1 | ASSEVGRGNIQY
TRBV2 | ASSQFEQF
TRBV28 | ASSLDTVLFGGYT
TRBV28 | ASSRMTGGVQPQH
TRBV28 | ASENGVGTEAF
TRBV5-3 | ARSLGTGDTSNYGYT
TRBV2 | ASNYDGSYEQY
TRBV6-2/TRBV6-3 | ASSQIPESGGH